This T cell receptor (beta chain) derives from a study of T-cell reconstitution after alpha-beta-depleted transplantation in children. V was shortened by 4 bases and J by 1 base, with 14 bases between the two germline ends. This CDR3 is built from 14 residues. Germline V gene data show CDR1 as GTSNPN and CDR2 as SVGIG (reference sequence). Unique molecular identifiers featured in how the TCRbeta library was prepared. A single record per CDR3 protein comes from TCRdb applying MiXCR to the PCR reads. Of about 690,000 distinct CDR3 sequences listed, around 16% are singletons. The sequencing here drew on PBMCs from the stem cell graft donor, taken from the stem cell graft. This rearrangement joins TRBV30 to TRBJ2-7, with D possibly being TRBD1 or TRBD2 (6 bases each). This TCR was sampled from a human donor who donated a stem cell graft to a child with acute myeloid leukemia. CDR3 DNA sequence: TGTGCCTGGACCCAAGGGGGAGGATCCTACGAGCAGTACTTC. Protein: CAWTQGGGSYEQYF.